Following are 28 T cell receptor beta chains from one sample sequenced in a study of neurological immune-mediated disorders. TCRdb ran MiXCR on the 5' RACE reads and lists one entry per CDR3 protein. The data show 30,000 to 50,000 distinct CDR3 sequences, roughly 6.9% seen once. The sample comprised CD4+ T cells from blood. These receptors were obtained from a man in his forties or fifties in good health.

This clonotype was seen many times. The chain recombines TRBV20-1 with TRBJ2-3; no reliable D call. The germline V and J ends were trimmed by 3 bases and 2 bases, with 12 bases remaining between them. CDR1 is DFQATT, CDR2 SNEGSKA, per germline (reference sequence). The CDR3 totals 14 residues. This chain's CDR3 is CSASVALTTDTQYF. CDR3 nucleotides: TGCAGTGCTAGCGTAGCTCTAACCACAGATACGCAGTATTTT.

This clonotype was seen ten or more times. This chain uses TRBV6-5 with TRBJ2-2, with D perhaps matching TRBD1 (5 bases). The CDR3 is 15 amino acids. CDR1 is MNHEY and CDR2 is SVGAGI in the germline V gene. V was cut by 8 bases and J by 3 bases, with 16 bases left in between. The CDR3 coding sequence is TGTGCCAGCGATACAGCCAGGGCGTACACCGGGGAGCTGTTTTTT. This encodes CASDTARAYTGELFF.

This clonotype showed up many times. J is TRBJ2-3 and V is TRBV25-1; 9 bases align to TRBD2. From germline, CDR1 is MGHDK and CDR2 SYGVNS. V lost 2 bases, J lost 2 bases, and 5 bases stayed unmatched. This CDR3 spans 16 amino acids. This chain's CDR3 is CASSEGGGRVTDTQYF. CDR3 nucleotides: TGTGCCAGCAGTGAAGGAGGCGGGAGGGTCACAGATACGCAGTATTTT.

The table lists this clonotype with many counts. This rearrangement joins TRBV2 to TRBJ2-7; D may be TRBD2 (6 bases). This CDR3 is 14 amino acids long. V was pared by 4 bases and J by 3 bases, with 13 bases between. CDR1 is SNHLY and CDR2 is FYNNEI in the germline V gene. The CDR3 protein is CASSAWGEDYEQYF. CDR3 nucleotides: TGTGCCAGCAGTGCTTGGGGGGAGGACTACGAGCAGTACTTC.

This rearrangement joins TRBV20-1 to TRBJ2-1; D is perhaps TRBD1 (6 bases). The V end was cut by 2 bases, the J end by 7 bases, with 9 bases between. Germline CDR1 is DFQATT and CDR2 is SNEGSKA (reference sequence). This CDR3 spans 12 amino acids. Here the CDR3 DNA reads TGCAGTGCTAGACAGGACAGAAATGAGCAGTTCTTC. This codes for CSARQDRNEQFF.

This clonotype has ten or more counts. The chain employs TRBV28 and TRBJ1-6; D remains ambiguous. Trimming removed 6 bases from V and 0 bases from J, with 6 bases in between. CDR3 size: 14 residues. The germline V gene encodes CDR1 MDHEN and CDR2 SYDVKM. This CDR3 reads CASRRSSYNSPLHF. Here the CDR3 DNA reads TGTGCCAGCAGAAGGAGCTCCTATAATTCACCCCTCCACTTT.

This clonotype showed up many times. The V gene is TRBV20-1, the J gene TRBJ2-1; D is perhaps TRBD2 (6 bases). CDR1 and CDR2 from the germline V gene are DFQATT and SNEGSKA (reference sequence). Trimming left V 3 bases short and J 10 bases short, with 19 bases between. This CDR3 is 14 amino acids long. CDR3 region: CSASGGGKRIEQFF. The CDR3 coding sequence is TGCAGTGCTAGTGGGGGAGGCAAGCGTATCGAGCAGTTCTTC.

This clonotype occurred many times. V and J are TRBV5-1 and TRBJ2-1, with TRBD1 identical over 11 bases. The germline V gene has CDR1 SGHRS and CDR2 YFSETQ. V shed 4 bases, J shed 3 bases, and the junction held 3 bases outside the gene matches. The CDR3 loop spans 15 amino acids. Written as DNA, the CDR3 is TGCGCCAGCAGCCAGGGACAGGGGGGCTACAATGAGCAGTTCTTC. Residues: CASSQGQGGYNEQFF.

This clonotype was counted many times. The gene calls are TRBV7-2 and TRBJ2-5; TRBD2 aligns across 11 bases. Germline V CDR1 and CDR2: SGHTA, FQGNSA. This CDR3 contains 15 residues. J gave up 7 bases and V 5 bases, and 9 bases lay outside the gene matches. CDR3 sequence reads: CASSATSGTRGTQYF. CDR3 in DNA: TGTGCCAGCAGCGCGACTAGCGGGACAAGGGGGACCCAGTACTTC.

The sample holds many counts of this clonotype. The chain combines TRBV20-1 with TRBJ2-2; D is unclear. Germline CDR1 is DFQATT and CDR2 is SNEGSKA (reference sequence). The CDR3 spans 14 residues. V was clipped by 6 bases and J by 4 bases, with 15 bases between them. CDR3 sequence reads: CSAPSTSATGELFF. CDR3 nucleotide sequence: TGCAGTGCCCCCAGCACATCCGCCACCGGGGAGCTGTTTTTT.

The table lists this clonotype with many counts. The chain combines TRBV14 with TRBJ1-5, with TRBD1 as a possible D gene (5 bases). Germline V gene lookup returns CDR1 SGHDN and CDR2 FVKESK. V was cut by 4 bases and J by 0 bases, with 10 bases left in between. CDR3 size: 15 residues. CDR3 protein: CASSLGGNSNQPQHF. The CDR3 bases are TGTGCCAGCAGCCTCGGGGGGAATAGCAATCAGCCCCAGCATTTT.

There are a few counts of this clonotype. The chain couples TRBV5-1 to TRBJ2-5, with TRBD2 matching 7 bases. The CDR3 totals 15 residues. V was clipped by 8 bases and J by 2 bases; unmatched bases: 12. Germline V lookup: CDR1 SGHRS, CDR2 YFSETQ. CDR3: CASTASGDTQETQYF. CDR3 bases: TGCGCCAGTACTGCTAGCGGAGATACACAAGAGACCCAGTACTTC.

Ten or more counts support this clonotype. The chain links TRBV7-9 to TRBJ2-1; 8 bases line up with TRBD1. V lost 5 bases, J lost 8 bases, and 8 bases stayed unmatched. CDR1 SEHNR and CDR2 FQNEAQ come from the germline V gene (reference sequence). The CDR3 loop spans 14 amino acids. The chain's CDR3 is CASSPDRGSDEQFF. As DNA, the CDR3 is TGTGCCAGCAGCCCCGACAGGGGCTCGGATGAGCAGTTCTTC.

Ten or more counts support this clonotype. This rearrangement joins TRBV12-3 or TRBV12-4 to TRBJ2-3, with TRBD1 matching over 8 bases. The CDR3 extends over 16 amino acids. V shed 7 bases and J 7 bases; nucleotides not matched to a gene: 16. CDR3 sequence: CASNSAGTGPLNTQYF. CDR3 bases: TGTGCCAGCAACTCGGCCGGGACAGGCCCCCTCAATACGCAGTATTTT.

This clonotype was found many times. V gene TRBV11-2 combines with J gene TRBJ1-6, with TRBD1 matching over 7 bases. Germline assignment: CDR1 SGHAT and CDR2 FQNNGV. The length of the CDR3 is 16 residues. V shed 2 bases and J 7 bases; nucleotides not matched to a gene: 8. The CDR3 protein is CASSLTYRGRNSPLHF. CDR3 nucleotide sequence: TGTGCCAGCAGCTTAACGTACAGGGGAAGAAATTCACCCCTCCACTTT.

This clonotype was recorded at least ten times. The genes are TRBV6-5 and TRBJ2-7; 11 bases agree with TRBD2. Trimming removed 4 bases from V and 6 bases from J; junction bases left unmatched: 8. CDR3 length equals 15 residues. CDR1 and CDR2 from the germline V gene are MNHEY and SVGAGI. CDR3 sequence: CASSFGTSGVSEQYF. The DNA of the CDR3 is TGTGCCAGCAGTTTCGGGACTAGCGGCGTCTCCGAGCAGTACTTC.

This clonotype came up once. The rearrangement joins TRBV5-1 to TRBJ2-1; TRBD2 might be the D (6 bases). Germline CDR1 and CDR2: SGHRS and YFSETQ. Trimming shortened V by 2 bases and J by 5 bases, and 8 bases separated the two germline ends. The CDR3 length is 13 residues. DNA for the CDR3: TGCGCCAGCAGCTTCTGGGGGGACAATGAGCAGTTCTTC. This sequence encodes CASSFWGDNEQFF.

The sample holds many counts of this clonotype. The chain uses TRBV10-3 and TRBJ2-3; 9 bases are a match to TRBD1. Trimming removed 3 bases from V and 3 bases from J; junction bases left unmatched: 13. The CDR3 is made up of 18 amino acids. The germline CDR1 and CDR2 sequences are ENHRY and SYGVKD. The CDR3 region has the DNA TGTGCCATCAGTGATTCCCTGCCCCGGGACAGGGAGACAGATACGCAGTATTTT. Its translation: CAISDSLPRDRETDTQYF.

This clonotype was recorded at least ten times. V usage is TRBV4-1 and J usage is TRBJ2-7, with 8 bases lining up with TRBD2. After removal of 3 bases from V and 2 bases from J, the junction contained 6 bases not matched to a gene. Germline CDR1 reads MGHRA; CDR2 reads YSYEKL. This CDR3 has 15 amino acids. The CDR3 DNA reads TGCGCCAGCAGCCACCTAGCGGGTGATGCCTACGAGCAGTACTTC. Amino acids: CASSHLAGDAYEQYF.

The sample holds many counts of this clonotype. The genes are TRBV28 and TRBJ2-5, with D possibly being TRBD2 (5 bases). Trimming stripped 5 bases from V and 1 base from J, with 20 bases between. The CDR3 spans 17 residues. CDR1 MDHEN and CDR2 SYDVKM come from the germline V gene. DNA of the CDR3: TGTGCCAGCAGTACAGTCTCGAGGAGAGGGCGCCAAGAGACCCAGTACTTC. Amino acids: CASSTVSRRGRQETQYF.

This clonotype was seen repeatedly, ten times or more. An end of the junction differs from the germline gene, which may be a read error. The chain is built from TRBV20-1 and TRBJ2-7, with D possibly being TRBD2 (6 bases). Germline V gene sequence: CDR1 DFQATT, CDR2 SNEGSKA (reference sequence). CDR3 size: 12 residues. The CDR3, as DNA: TGCAGTGCTAGAGGCTTAGCGGAGGATCCTTTCTTC. Amino acid sequence: CSARGLAEDPFF.

This clonotype was seen repeatedly, ten times or more. This chain joins TRBV11-2 and TRBJ2-7, with 12 bases identical to TRBD2. Germline assignment: CDR1 SGHAT and CDR2 FQNNGV. CDR3 length: 15 amino acids. V trimming: 5 bases; J trimming: 4 bases; junction bases outside the gene matches: 6. DNA of the CDR3: TGTGCCAGCAGCCTTCGACTAGCGGGGGCATACGAGCAGTACTTC. It translates to CASSLRLAGAYEQYF.

This clonotype came up many times. V and J are TRBV7-8 and TRBJ2-1; 12 positions agree with TRBD2. Germline V gene data show CDR1 as SGHVS and CDR2 as FQNEAQ. This CDR3 is 18 amino acids long. V shed 1 base, J shed 7 bases, and the junction held 11 bases outside the gene matches. The CDR3 loop reads CASSLDRLAGGHRNEQFF. CDR3 sequence (DNA): TGTGCCAGCAGCTTAGATCGGCTAGCGGGAGGGCACCGGAATGAGCAGTTCTTC.

The sample holds many counts of this clonotype. The rearrangement uses TRBV27 and TRBJ2-2, with a possible D match to TRBD2 (5 bases). V was pared by 4 bases and J by 0 bases, with 9 bases between. The CDR3 loop spans 15 amino acids. Germline CDR1 and CDR2: MNHEY and SMNVEV (reference sequence). The CDR3: CASSWTLTNTGELFF. In DNA form, the CDR3 reads TGTGCCAGCAGTTGGACTCTGACGAACACCGGGGAGCTGTTTTTT.

Many counts were recorded for this clonotype. In nucleotides, the CDR3 is TGCGCCAGCAGCTTTATCCAAGCGGGAGGGAACACCGGGGAGCTGTTTTTT. Translation: CASSFIQAGGNTGELFF. The genes are TRBV5-1 and TRBJ2-2; 9 nucleotides line up with TRBD2. The CDR3 has 17 residues. The V segment lost 2 bases and the J segment 1 base; nucleotides outside the gene matches: 6. Germline values: CDR1 SGHRS, CDR2 YFSETQ.

This clonotype came up many times. The V and J genes are TRBV6-1 and TRBJ2-7; no firm D call. V was shortened by 10 bases and J by 3 bases, with 13 bases between the two germline ends. The CDR3 sequence is 12 residues long. Germline CDR1 MNHNS, CDR2 SASEGT. The CDR3 region has the DNA TGTGCCATCCTGTCAGGCATCTACGAGCAGTACTTC. It codes for CAILSGIYEQYF.

There are many counts of this clonotype. The V gene is TRBV5-5, the J gene TRBJ2-3; D is perhaps TRBD2 (6 bases). This CDR3 has 15 residues. Germline CDR1 SGHKS, CDR2 YYEKEE (reference sequence). V lost 0 bases, J lost 6 bases, and 14 bases lay in between. The CDR3 DNA reads as TGTGCCAGCAGCTTGGTTGCCGCGGGATTGGATACGCAGTATTTT. It yields the protein CASSLVAAGLDTQYF.

This clonotype showed up just a few times. The chain combines TRBV27 with TRBJ2-1; either TRBD1 or TRBD2 may supply D (5 bases each). The CDR3 loop spans 15 amino acids. V lost 5 bases and J lost 5, with 16 bases in between. The germline V gene has CDR1 MNHEY and CDR2 SMNVEV (reference sequence). CDR3 in amino acids: CASSPWGPQNNEQFF. The CDR3 DNA is TGTGCCAGCAGTCCATGGGGACCCCAGAACAATGAGCAGTTCTTC.